These 19 T cell receptor beta chains came from one sample sequenced in a study of blood T cell repertoires in COVID-19. Data came from immunoSEQ multiplex PCR; TCRdb stores just in-frame clones and leaves some out. The profile covers some 200,000 clones, with 80% to 90% appearing a single time and around 1.5% taken by the ten largest. What was sequenced was peripheral blood. These receptors were obtained from a woman between 35 and 50 years old who had recovered from COVID-19.

V and J are TRBV12-3 or TRBV12-4 and TRBJ1-5; no clear D. V was clipped by 6 bases and J by 4 bases, with 7 bases between them. The CDR3 has 12 residues. The CDR3: CASRNSNQPQHF. The CDR3 DNA follows: TGTGCCAGCAGAAACTCTAATCAGCCCCAGCATTTT.

The rearrangement links TRBV4-1 to TRBJ2-1; 11 nucleotides agree with TRBD2. After removal of 7 bases from V and 0 bases from J, the junction contained 11 bases not matched to a gene. The germline V gene has CDR1 MGHRA and CDR2 YSYEKL. CDR3 size: 18 residues. CDR3 DNA: TGCGCCAGCAAGGGGGTAGCGGGGGGGCTAAGCTCCTACAATGAGCAGTTCTTC. Translated: CASKGVAGGLSSYNEQFF.

V usage is TRBV27 and J usage is TRBJ1-4; 12 nucleotides line up with TRBD1. CDR3 size: 16 residues. V shed 4 bases, J shed 8 bases, and the junction held 8 bases outside the gene matches. Germline CDR1 and CDR2: MNHEY and SMNVEV (reference sequence). This chain's CDR3 is CASSSGTGGIEEKLFF. The CDR3 DNA reads as TGTGCCAGCAGTTCCGGGACAGGGGGCATCGAAGAAAAACTGTTTTTT.

The rearrangement uses TRBV3-1 (or the pseudogene TRBV3-2) and TRBJ1-2; D is unresolved. The V gene's germline CDR1 is LGHDT and CDR2 YNNKEL (reference sequence). The CDR3 loop spans 13 amino acids. V was clipped by 0 bases and J by 7 bases, with 9 bases between them. Here the CDR3 reads CASSQDRGLGYTF. The CDR3, as DNA: TGTGCCAGCAGCCAAGATCGGGGTCTTGGCTACACCTTC.

The chain uses TRBV5-5 and TRBJ2-1, with D perhaps matching TRBD2 (7 bases). V was pared by 7 bases and J by 0 bases, with 14 bases between. The CDR3 consists of 15 residues. The V gene's germline CDR1 is SGHKS and CDR2 YYEKEE (reference sequence). CDR3 amino acids: CASVRGGTSYNEQFF. DNA for the CDR3: TGTGCCAGCGTAAGGGGGGGGACCTCCTACAATGAGCAGTTCTTC.

This clone was picked up one time. This chain uses TRBV6-2 or TRBV6-3 with TRBJ1-2, with D unresolved. V gave up 6 bases and J gave up 4 bases, with 24 bases separating them. The germline CDR1 and CDR2 sequences are MNHEY and SVGEGT. CDR3 size: 17 residues. CDR3 DNA: TGTGCCAGCAGCGGAGGCTTAGTTTACCTCGGCCTCTATGGCTACACCTTC. This encodes CASSGGLVYLGLYGYTF.

The rearrangement uses TRBV7-9 and TRBJ1-2; 9 bases match TRBD1. The CDR3 has 12 residues. CDR1 and CDR2 (germline): SEHNR, FQNEAQ (reference sequence). V was pared by 5 bases and J by 13 bases, with 8 bases of the junction left unmatched. This CDR3 is CASSPGTGPRTF. CDR3 nucleotide sequence: TGTGCCAGCAGCCCGGGGACAGGGCCACGCACCTTC.

This clone showed up just once. V and J are TRBV5-6 and TRBJ1-1, with no clear D. V shed 6 bases and J shed 3 bases, with 24 bases lying between them. The CDR3 has 17 residues. Germline V gene data show CDR1 as SGHDT and CDR2 as YYEEEE. This CDR3 is CASTIDGEVQWDTEAFF. CDR3 DNA: TGTGCCAGCACCATTGACGGGGAGGTCCAATGGGACACTGAAGCTTTCTTT.

This chain uses TRBV21-1 with TRBJ1-1; the D segment call TRBD1 is taken from the table without a DNA check. TRBV21-1 is given as a pseudogene. This CDR3 spans 15 amino acids. The chain's CDR3 is CASSNIRGQNTEAFF. The CDR3 DNA reads as TGTGCCAGCAGCAATATAAGGGGACAGAACACTGAAGCTTTCTTT.

The chain has TRBV7-2 and TRBJ1-2; D might be TRBD1 (5 bases). The CDR3 totals 13 residues. Germline CDR1 and CDR2: SGHTA and FQGNSA. Trimming took off 10 bases at V and 7 bases at J, with 19 bases between the two ends. The CDR3 reads CATNFRRDSGYTF. The CDR3 DNA reads as TGTGCCACCAACTTTAGGAGGGACTCTGGCTACACCTTC.

J is TRBJ2-2 and V is TRBV7-2; 9 nucleotides match TRBD1. Germline CDR1 reads SGHTA; CDR2 reads FQGNSA. J gave up 3 bases and V 0 bases, and 5 bases lay outside the gene matches. This CDR3 region has 17 residues. CDR3 DNA: TGTGCCAGCAGCTTAGCTGGACAGGGGCCATACACCGGGGAGCTGTTTTTT. It encodes CASSLAGQGPYTGELFF.

V usage is TRBV3-1 (or the pseudogene TRBV3-2) and J usage is TRBJ1-1; 8 bases agree with TRBD1. The CDR3 runs 16 residues. Germline V gene lookup returns CDR1 LGHDT and CDR2 YNNKEL (reference sequence). J was trimmed by 1 base and V by 1 base; bases with no gene match: 5. The CDR3 nucleotides read TGTGCCAGCAGCCAAGGGACAGGGATTCGGAACACTGAAGCTTTCTTT. It codes for CASSQGTGIRNTEAFF.

The rearrangement links TRBV19 to TRBJ1-6, with D hard to call. CDR3 length equals 13 residues. CDR1 LNHDA and CDR2 SQIVND come from the germline V gene (reference sequence). Between the trimmed V and J ends, which lost 3 bases and 7 bases, there was a span of 7 bases. The CDR3 protein is CASSIERNSPLHF. The CDR3 region has the DNA TGTGCCAGTAGTATTGAGAGGAATTCACCCCTCCACTTT.

On this clone: An end of the junction does not agree with germline; a read error may underlie this. The chain is built from TRBV7-7 and TRBJ2-1; 7 bases map to TRBD1. CDR3 length equals 13 residues. The germline gives CDR1 SSHAT, CDR2 FNYEAQ (reference sequence). The CDR3 DNA reads TGTGCTAGCAGCCTCGGGACAGAGGGTGAGCAGTTCTTC. Protein sequence: CASSLGTEGEQFF.

J is TRBJ2-3 and V is TRBV6-6; 8 nucleotides align to TRBD1. V lost 6 bases to trimming and J lost 3 bases; unmatched junction nucleotides: 5. Germline CDR1 is MNHNY and CDR2 is SVGAGI (reference sequence). The CDR3 is 14 amino acids. The CDR3 region has the DNA TGTGCCAGCAGGCCAGGGGGCTGGACAGATACGCAGTATTTT. Translated, it gives CASRPGGWTDTQYF.

The J gene is TRBJ2-7, the V gene TRBV28; 8 nucleotides line up with TRBD1. Germline trimming cut 3 bases from V and 3 bases from J; bases unmatched to any gene: 10. Germline CDR1 is MDHEN and CDR2 is SYDVKM. The CDR3 consists of 16 residues. The CDR3 loop reads CASSFGGGTGNYEQYF. CDR3 DNA sequence: TGTGCCAGCAGTTTCGGGGGCGGGACAGGTAACTACGAGCAGTACTTC.

The chain combines TRBV5-4 with TRBJ1-2; D is possibly TRBD1 (6 bases). From germline, CDR1 is SGHNT and CDR2 YYREEE (reference sequence). Trimming cost V 5 bases and J 13 bases, with 24 bases left between them. CDR3 length equals 14 residues. The CDR3 bases are TGTGCCAGCAGAGACCCGGCAGGGGCGGGGGAAGGCACCTTC. This sequence encodes CASRDPAGAGEGTF.

The chain links TRBV28 to TRBJ2-1, with TRBD2 identical over 7 bases. V lost 5 bases to trimming and J lost 7 bases; unmatched junction nucleotides: 17. The CDR3 has 17 amino acids. Germline V gene lookup returns CDR1 MDHEN and CDR2 SYDVKM. Here the CDR3 DNA reads TGTGCCAGCAGTCCGCTAGAAGTGAGCGGGATAGGAAATGAGCAGTTCTTC. It specifies CASSPLEVSGIGNEQFF. Looking up the rest from reference TRBV28 and TRBJ2-1 gives the full variable domain: DVKVTQSSRYLVKRTGEKVFLECVQDMDHENMFWYRQDPGLGLRLIYFSYDVKMKEKGDIPEGYSVSREKKERFSLILESASTNQTSMYLCASSPLEVSGIGNEQFFGPGTRLTVL.

The chain joins TRBV2 to TRBJ2-3, with 9 bases fitting TRBD2. The CDR3 extends over 15 amino acids. From germline, CDR1 is SNHLY and CDR2 FYNNEI. V dropped 4 bases and J dropped 4; count of bases not matched to a gene: 6. The DNA of the CDR3 is TGTGCCAGCAGTGGGGCCGGCGGGGGGGCAGATACGCAGTATTTT. This gives the protein CASSGAGGGADTQYF. Combining the CDR3 with reference TRBV2 and TRBJ2-3 gives the whole variable domain EPEVTQTPSHQVTQMGQEVILRCVPISNHLYFYWYRQILGQKVEFLVSFYNNEISEKSEIFDDQFSVERPDGSNFTLKIRSTKLEDSAMYFCASSGAGGGADTQYFGPGTRLTVL.